The next 23 T cell receptor beta chains were all read from a single sample in a study of blood T cell repertoires in COVID-19. Some clones are missing from TCRdb's copy, which holds only in-frame ones; the method was immunoSEQ multiplex PCR. The table lists about 480,000 clones, roughly 90% of them singletons. Sequenced material: PBMCs or T cells enriched from blood (not recorded which). The source of these receptors is a woman aged 40 to 49 who had recovered from COVID-19.

Written as DNA, the CDR3 is TGTGCCAGCAGTGAGGCGGGAGAAGGGGTAAATGAGCAGTTCTTC. Amino acids: CASSEAGEGVNEQFF. The J gene is TRBJ2-1, the V gene TRBV2; 7 nucleotides align to TRBD2. CDR3 length: 15 amino acids. CDR1 SNHLY and CDR2 FYNNEI come from the germline V gene. J gave up 7 bases and V 3 bases, and 9 bases lay outside the gene matches.

The chain is built from TRBV3-1 (or the pseudogene TRBV3-2) and TRBJ2-7; the D is unclear. V lost 3 bases and J lost 0, with 6 bases in between. CDR3 length: 13 amino acids. Looked up from germline, CDR1 is LGHDT and CDR2 is YNNKEL (reference sequence). CDR3 loop: CASSQSSSYEQYF. CDR3 bases: TGTGCCAGCAGCCAGTCCAGCTCCTACGAGCAGTACTTC.

The sample holds one count of this clone. The chain carries TRBV5-6 and TRBJ1-1, with D possibly TRBD1 on 6 matching bases. Deletions cut 0 bases from V and 6 bases from J, with 15 bases between. CDR1 is SGHDT, CDR2 YYEEEE, per germline. The CDR3 is 15 residues long. CDR3 amino acids: CASSLVRQGFAEAFF. The CDR3 DNA reads TGTGCCAGCAGCTTGGTGCGTCAGGGGTTCGCTGAAGCTTTCTTT.

CDR3 sequence (DNA): TGTGCCTGGAGTGTACTATCGACAGGGGCCGAGCAGTACTTC. This translates into CAWSVLSTGAEQYF. The gene calls are TRBV30 and TRBJ2-7, with 8 positions matching TRBD1. The CDR3 extends over 14 amino acids. Germline CDR1 GTSNPN, CDR2 SVGIG (reference sequence). The V and J ends lost 0 bases and 6 bases, in that order; junction bases with no gene match: 7.

The chain combines TRBV7-2 with TRBJ2-5, with D maybe TRBD2 (7 bases). Germline loops: CDR1 SGHTA, CDR2 FQGNSA. V lost 6 bases and J 5 bases, leaving 16 bases between the germline ends. CDR3 size: 14 residues. CDR3 amino acids: CASSRGLGGETQYF. CDR3 bases: TGTGCCAGCAGTCGCGGACTAGGGGGGGAGACCCAGTACTTC. Complete variable domain (other parts from reference TRBV7-2 and TRBJ2-5): GAGVSQSPSNKVTEKGKDVELRCDPISGHTALYWYRQSLGQGLEFLIYFQGNSAPDKSGLPSDRFSAERTGGSVSTLTIQRTQQEDSAVYLCASSRGLGGETQYFGPGTRLLVL.

The chain joins TRBV19 to TRBJ1-2; a possible D gene is TRBD1 (6 bases). This CDR3 has 14 residues. The germline V gene has CDR1 LNHDA and CDR2 SQIVND (reference sequence). V was clipped by 5 bases and J by 7 bases, with 17 bases between them. CDR3 DNA sequence: TGTGCCAGTAGTCGACAGGTTAGTGGGTCTGGCTACACCTTC. As protein: CASSRQVSGSGYTF.

The chain is built from TRBV27 and TRBJ1-6; 9 bases are shared with TRBD1. Germline CDR1 MNHEY, CDR2 SMNVEV (reference sequence). V dropped 7 bases and J dropped 5; count of bases not matched to a gene: 3. This CDR3 is built from 14 residues. The CDR3 DNA sequence: TGTGCCAGCACCCGACAGGGGGATAATTCACCCCTCCACTTT. This encodes CASTRQGDNSPLHF.

This clone has at least ten counts. The genes are TRBV7-9 and TRBJ2-3; TRBD2 matches 8 bases. This CDR3 spans 15 amino acids. V dropped 0 bases and J dropped 2; count of bases not matched to a gene: 1. The V gene's germline CDR1 is SEHNR and CDR2 FQNEAQ (reference sequence). Here the CDR3 DNA reads TGTGCCAGCAGCTTAGCACTAGCGGACACAGATACGCAGTATTTT. Residues: CASSLALADTDTQYF. Full variable domain (missing parts from reference TRBV7-9 and TRBJ2-3): DTGVSQNPRHKITKRGQNVTFRCDPISEHNRLYWYRQTLGQGPEFLTYFQNEAQLEKSRLLSDRFSAERPKGSFSTLEIQRTEQGDSAMYLCASSLALADTDTQYFGPGTRLTVL.

The V and J genes are TRBV5-4 and TRBJ2-2; weak D call: TRBD2 (6 bases). The CDR3 has 15 amino acids. The germline V gene has CDR1 SGHNT and CDR2 YYREEE (reference sequence). V lost 4 bases, J lost 2 bases, and 12 bases lay in between. The CDR3 DNA follows: TGTGCCAGCAGCCTGGGCGGGGCAAACACCGGGGAGCTGTTTTTT. This translates into CASSLGGANTGELFF.

V is TRBV7-9 and J is TRBJ1-4; D gene ambiguous. CDR3 length: 14 residues. V was clipped by 5 bases and J by 7 bases, with 14 bases between them. Germline V gene data show CDR1 as SEHNR and CDR2 as FQNEAQ (reference sequence). CDR3 DNA: TGTGCCAGCAGCCAGGATAGTCAGCTTGAAAAACTGTTTTTT. It encodes CASSQDSQLEKLFF.

The chain joins TRBV19 to TRBJ2-3; maybe TRBD2 (6 bases). Germline assignment: CDR1 LNHDA and CDR2 SQIVND (reference sequence). V lost 3 bases, J lost 4 bases, and 11 bases lay in between. This CDR3 region has 14 residues. CDR3 bases: TGTGCCAGTAGTATTCGGGGGAGAGCAGATACGCAGTATTTT. It yields the protein CASSIRGRADTQYF.

This chain connects TRBV7-9 to TRBJ2-3, with TRBD2 matching over 7 bases. Germline V gives CDR1 SEHNR, CDR2 FQNEAQ (reference sequence). The CDR3 consists of 18 residues. The junction had 14 bases not matched to a gene; V was cut back by 5 bases and J by 0 bases. CDR3 DNA: TGTGCCAGCAGCCTCAGCGGTAGACTAGCAAGGAGCACAGATACGCAGTATTTT. Translated, it gives CASSLSGRLARSTDTQYF.

This rearrangement joins TRBV11-3 to TRBJ1-6, with 7 positions matching TRBD1. In germline, CDR1 is SGHNT, CDR2 YENEEA. Trimming removed 3 bases from V and 6 bases from J; junction bases left unmatched: 8. The CDR3 loop spans 16 amino acids. This CDR3 is CASSLDSRQGNSPLHF. The DNA for the CDR3 is TGTGCCAGCAGCTTGGATTCCAGACAGGGTAATTCACCCCTCCACTTT.

This clone has just a few counts. The chain links TRBV11-2 to TRBJ2-1; 9 nucleotides agree with TRBD2. With V trimmed by 4 bases and J by 1 base, 2 bases remained unmatched. The CDR3 totals 15 residues. Germline V gene data show CDR1 as SGHAT and CDR2 as FQNNGV. This chain's CDR3 is CASSYTSGSYNEQFF. In DNA, the CDR3 is TGTGCCAGCAGCTATACTAGCGGGTCCTACAATGAGCAGTTCTTC.

The chain couples TRBV5-1 to TRBJ2-7; TRBD2 matches 7 bases. CDR3 length: 14 amino acids. The junction had 8 bases not matched to a gene; V was cut back by 5 bases and J by 3 bases. Germline lookup yields CDR1 SGHRS and CDR2 YFSETQ. This CDR3 reads CASRSPGGFYEQYF. CDR3 DNA sequence: TGCGCCAGCAGATCTCCGGGAGGATTCTACGAGCAGTACTTC. The full variable domain, its missing parts supplied by reference TRBV5-1 and TRBJ2-7, is KAGVTQTPRYLIKTRGQQVTLSCSPISGHRSVSWYQQTPGQGLQFLFEYFSETQRNKGNFPGRFSGRQFSNSRSEMNVSTLELGDSALYLCASRSPGGFYEQYFGPGTRLTVT.

This rearrangement joins TRBV30 to TRBJ1-2, with D unresolved. With 0 bases removed from V and 8 bases from J, the gap between germline ends came to 13 bases. The CDR3 spans 13 residues. Germline V gene lookup returns CDR1 GTSNPN and CDR2 SVGIG (reference sequence). Written as DNA, the CDR3 is TGTGCCTGGAGTGTAATGGAGGGATCGGGCTACACCTTC. Protein sequence: CAWSVMEGSGYTF.

The chain employs TRBV5-8 and TRBJ2-3; D is possibly TRBD1 (6 bases). The CDR3 totals 14 residues. Germline CDR1 and CDR2: SGHTS and YDEGEE. Trimming removed 5 bases from V and 2 bases from J, with 12 bases in between. In nucleotides, the CDR3 is TGTGCCAGCAGGAATTCGGGACACACAGATACGCAGTATTTT. Amino acid sequence: CASRNSGHTDTQYF.

This clone has at least ten counts. The rearrangement links TRBV4-1 to TRBJ1-5; possibly TRBD1 for D (6 bases). CDR1 is MGHRA and CDR2 is YSYEKL in the germline V gene. Trimming removed 0 bases from V and 7 bases from J, with 13 bases in between. CDR3 length: 15 amino acids. The CDR3 reads CASSQEEVTGQPQHF. In DNA form, the CDR3 reads TGCGCCAGCAGCCAAGAAGAGGTCACAGGGCAGCCCCAGCATTTT.

This chain links TRBV4-3 with TRBJ2-5; 10 nucleotides align to TRBD1. Germline CDR1 reads LGHNA; CDR2 reads YSLEER. The V gene end was trimmed by 4 bases and the J gene end by 5 bases; junction bases not matched to a gene: 7. The CDR3 runs to 15 residues. DNA of the CDR3: TGCGCCAGCAGCCTGGGGACAGGGGTAATGGAGACCCAGTACTTC. This encodes CASSLGTGVMETQYF.

V is TRBV6-5 and J is TRBJ1-2; 9 bases agree with TRBD1. The CDR3 consists of 15 residues. Germline V gene sequence: CDR1 MNHEY, CDR2 SVGAGI. J was trimmed by 7 bases and V by 0 bases; bases with no gene match: 6. The CDR3 spells CASSYSIGTGSGYTF. The CDR3 DNA reads as TGTGCCAGCAGTTACTCGATAGGGACAGGGTCTGGCTACACCTTC.

CDR3 residues: CASSFQGNTGELFF. CDR3 in DNA: TGTGCCAGCAGCTTTCAGGGTAACACCGGGGAGCTGTTTTTT. The rearrangement uses TRBV5-6 and TRBJ2-2; tentative D call: TRBD1 (5 bases). Trimming removed 2 bases from V and 2 bases from J, with 7 bases in between. Germline CDR1 SGHDT, CDR2 YYEEEE. The CDR3 totals 14 residues. Full variable domain (missing parts from reference TRBV5-6 and TRBJ2-2): DAGVTQSPTHLIKTRGQQVTLRCSPKSGHDTVSWYQQALGQGPQFIFQYYEEEERQRGNFPDRFSGHQFPNYSSELNVNALLLGDSALYLCASSFQGNTGELFFGEGSRLTVL.

The chain combines TRBV3-1 (or the pseudogene TRBV3-2) with TRBJ2-7; 9 bases are shared with TRBD2. V lost 5 bases and J lost 4; bases outside the gene matches: 9. The CDR3 is 15 residues long. The V gene's germline CDR1 is LGHDT and CDR2 YNNKEL (reference sequence). This CDR3 is CASSNSGSRRYEQYF. For the CDR3, the DNA is TGTGCCAGCAGCAATAGCGGGAGCCGACGGTACGAGCAGTACTTC.

The J gene is TRBJ2-3, the V gene TRBV12-5, with TRBD2 matching over 9 bases. Germline-derived CDR1 and CDR2 are LGHNT and FRNRAP. After removal of 3 bases from V and 2 bases from J, the junction contained 6 bases not matched to a gene. This CDR3 region has 16 residues. This CDR3 reads CASGLGLAPNTDTQYF. CDR3 nucleotide sequence: TGTGCTAGTGGTTTAGGACTAGCGCCTAACACAGATACGCAGTATTTT.